This T cell receptor (beta chain) was retrieved from a study of cytomegalovirus exposure and HLA in healthy donors. Regarding the study as a whole: Previous analysis showed most TCR beta V segments were productive about 87% or about 30% of the time.

The CDR3 totals 16 residues. The ends lost 0 bases at V and 5 bases at J; junction bases unmatched: 11. From germline, CDR1 is SGDLS and CDR2 YYNGEE. All donors participated as healthy donors of bone marrow. Though nominally healthy at sampling, donors likely had unrecorded immune exposures. Researchers ran the PCR with 60 Vbeta and 13 Jbeta primers. TCRdb keeps only in-frame clones here, not all; method: immunoSEQ multiplex PCR. The data show about 200,000 clones, approximately 85% seen once. This clone has just a few counts. The antigen is undetermined. Material for sequencing was PBMCs. The TCR comes from a young man in good health and CMV-seronegative. The gene calls are TRBV9 and TRBJ2-7, with 7 bases lining up with TRBD1. CDR3 in amino acids: CASSVADDDRVNEQYF. In DNA, the CDR3 is TGTGCCAGCAGCGTAGCGGATGACGACAGGGTAAACGAGCAGTACTTC.